A selection of T cell receptor beta chains follows, all from one sample in a study of OX40 agonist ivuxolimab in advanced cancers. Clones were read by immunoSEQ multiplex PCR, and TCRdb kept only the in-frame ones, dropping some. This table holds tens of thousands of clones, roughly 77% found once. The source material was CD4+ or CD8+ T cells sorted from blood, sampled in a trial of the OX40 agonist ivuxolimab. These receptors originate from an adult with an advanced solid tumor such as melanoma, head and neck, liver or kidney cancer. Each CDR3 is given with its conserved first and last residue. The D gene is left open where the match is weak. A clone size is listed for some rows: how often the clone was seen (once, few, many), or a class if it is expanded.

cdr3_nt: TGCAGCGTTGACCCCGGGGGGGCCAATACCGGGGAGCTGTTTTTT
cdr3_aa: CSVDPGGANTGELFF
clone_size: few
j_call: TRBJ2-2
v_call: TRBV29-1
d_call: TRBD2

cdr3_nt: TGTGCCATCAGGGACAGGGTTAACACTGAAGCTTTCTTT
cdr3_aa: CAIRDRVNTEAFF
clone_size: once
j_call: TRBJ1-1
v_call: TRBV10-3
d_call: TRBD1

cdr3_nt: TGTGCCAGCAGCTTGGACAGGGGTAGTGAAAAACTGTTTTTT
cdr3_aa: CASSLDRGSEKLFF
clone_size: NA
j_call: TRBJ1-4
v_call: TRBV5-4
d_call: TRBD1

cdr3_nt: TGTGCCACCTCTAGCCGAGGCACCGGGGAGCTGTTTTTT
cdr3_aa: CATSSRGTGELFF
clone_size: NA
j_call: TRBJ2-2
v_call: TRBV15
d_call: NA

cdr3_nt: TGTGCCAGCAATGAAGGGGTAGCGGGGGGGTATACGCAGTATTTT
cdr3_aa: CASNEGVAGGYTQYF
clone_size: NA
j_call: TRBJ2-3
v_call: TRBV2
d_call: TRBD2

cdr3_nt: TGTGCCAGCAGCCCATCAGACAGGGGGCGTAGGTCCTATAATTCACCCCTCCACTTT
cdr3_aa: CASSPSDRGRRSYNSPLHF
clone_size: NA
j_call: TRBJ1-6
v_call: TRBV4-2
d_call: TRBD1

cdr3_nt: TGTGCCAGCAGCCCCTCGGGGACGGGACAGGGGTCCTACGAGCAGTACTTC
cdr3_aa: CASSPSGTGQGSYEQYF
clone_size: NA
j_call: TRBJ2-7
v_call: TRBV5-6
d_call: TRBD1

cdr3_nt: TGTGCCAGCAGCTTACATAACACCGGGGAGCTGTTTTTT
cdr3_aa: CASSLHNTGELFF
clone_size: NA
j_call: TRBJ2-2
v_call: TRBV11-2
d_call: NA

cdr3_nt: TGTGCCAGCAGCCCCGGGACTAGCGACACAGATACGCAGTATTTT
cdr3_aa: CASSPGTSDTDTQYF
clone_size: NA
j_call: TRBJ2-3
v_call: TRBV5-6
d_call: TRBD2

cdr3_nt: TGTGCCAGCAGACCAACCAGCGGGACAGGGGTTCAGCCCCAGCATTTT
cdr3_aa: CASRPTSGTGVQPQHF
clone_size: NA
j_call: TRBJ1-5
v_call: TRBV27
d_call: TRBD1

cdr3_nt: TGTGCCAGCAGCTCCCTAGCGGGGGCTCACAATGAGCAGTTCTTC
cdr3_aa: CASSSLAGAHNEQFF
clone_size: NA
j_call: TRBJ2-1
v_call: TRBV11-3
d_call: TRBD2

cdr3_nt: TGTGCCAGCAGTTCTGAGGGGGGTCCTTACGAGCAGTACTTC
cdr3_aa: CASSSEGGPYEQYF
clone_size: NA
j_call: TRBJ2-7
v_call: TRBV27
d_call: NA

cdr3_nt: TGTGCCAGCAGTGGGACTGTTAGTGGCTACGAGCAGTACTTC
cdr3_aa: CASSGTVSGYEQYF
clone_size: NA
j_call: TRBJ2-7
v_call: TRBV27
d_call: NA

cdr3_nt: TGTGCCAGCAGTGAGGTTAGCTCCGTACAAGAGACCCAGTACTTC
cdr3_aa: CASSEVSSVQETQYF
clone_size: NA
j_call: TRBJ2-5
v_call: TRBV2
d_call: NA

cdr3_nt: TGTGCCAGCAGCCTTCAGGCGGAAAAACTGTTTTTT
cdr3_aa: CASSLQAEKLFF
clone_size: NA
j_call: TRBJ1-4
v_call: TRBV7-9
d_call: NA

cdr3_nt: TGTGCCAGCACCTCTGGGGCCAACGTCCTGACTTTC
cdr3_aa: CASTSGANVLTF
clone_size: NA
j_call: TRBJ2-6
v_call: TRBV28
d_call: NA

cdr3_nt: TGCGCCAGCAGCTTGGCTCCAACAGGGACTAATGAAAAACTGTTTTTT
cdr3_aa: CASSLAPTGTNEKLFF
clone_size: NA
j_call: TRBJ1-4
v_call: TRBV5-1
d_call: NA